This T cell receptor beta chain was sequenced for a study of cytotoxic CD8 clonotypes in ibrutinib-treated CLL. TCRdb keeps only in-frame clones here, not all; method: immunoSEQ multiplex PCR. The sample includes roughly 220,000 clones, 79% of them seen just once. As to this clone: Antigen unknown.

This CDR3 contains 16 residues. Between the trimmed V and J ends, which lost 0 bases and 3 bases, there was a span of 15 bases. Germline values: CDR1 MGHRA, CDR2 YSYEKL. Findings of the study overall: Patients showed higher baseline clonality than age-matched healthy donors, and it tracked circulating CD8+ T-cell counts.

The TCR sequence derives from a human donor with chronic lymphocytic leukemia. The chain uses TRBV4-1 and TRBJ2-7; the D is unclear. Sequencing used PBMCs, obtained after 12 months of ibrutinib treatment. DNA for the CDR3: TGCGCCAGCAGCCAAGATCCACTCGAACTACTCTACGAGCAGTACTTC. Protein: CASSQDPLELLYEQYF.